Listed below are T cell receptor beta chains from one sample, sequenced in a study of OX40 agonist ivuxolimab in advanced cancers. The assay was immunoSEQ multiplex PCR, and TCRdb's table has in-frame clones only and misses some. The repertoire has some 32,000 clones, 65% to 85% of them found once; the top ten carry approximately 20%. The sample in question was CD4+ or CD8+ T cells sorted from blood, obtained in a trial of the OX40 agonist ivuxolimab. The receptors stem from an adult with an advanced solid tumor such as melanoma, head and neck, liver or kidney cancer. Both conserved end residues are part of each CDR3. D genes are given only for firm matches. Only some rows state a clone size, as once, few, many or a class for expanded clones.

D gene: NA; J gene: TRBJ1-4; clone size: few; V gene: TRBV19; CDR3 DNA: TGTGCCAGTAGTATTGGAGCAGGGAGGACTAATGAAAAACTGTTTTTT; CDR3 protein: CASSIGAGRTNEKLFF
D gene: TRBD2; J gene: TRBJ2-1; clone size: NA; V gene: TRBV11-2; CDR3 DNA: TGTGCCAGCAGCCTCCCTAGCGGGGGGGGAAATGAGCAGTTCTTC; CDR3 protein: CASSLPSGGGNEQFF
D gene: NA; J gene: TRBJ2-7; clone size: NA; V gene: TRBV4-1; CDR3 DNA: TGCGCCAGCAGCCAAGGACGGGCGAGGGAGCAGTACTTC; CDR3 protein: CASSQGRAREQYF
D gene: TRBD1; J gene: TRBJ2-2; clone size: NA; V gene: TRBV14; CDR3 DNA: TGTGCCAGCAGCCGAGAGGACAGGGGGCTAACCGGGGAGCTGTTTTTT; CDR3 protein: CASSREDRGLTGELFF
D gene: TRBD2; J gene: TRBJ2-3; clone size: NA; V gene: TRBV6-5; CDR3 DNA: TGTGCCAGCAGTTTCACGCCGGGACTAGTAACAGATACGCAGTATTTT; CDR3 protein: CASSFTPGLVTDTQYF
D gene: TRBD1; J gene: TRBJ2-5; clone size: NA; V gene: TRBV30; CDR3 DNA: TGTGCCTTACTCCGATCACAGGGGCTGAGAGAGACCCAGTACTTC; CDR3 protein: CALLRSQGLRETQYF
D gene: TRBD1; J gene: TRBJ2-5; clone size: NA; V gene: TRBV5-5; CDR3 DNA: TGTGCCAGCAGCCCGAGACAGGGCCGGCAAGAGACCCAGTACTTC; CDR3 protein: CASSPRQGRQETQYF
D gene: TRBD1; J gene: TRBJ1-1; clone size: NA; V gene: TRBV18; CDR3 DNA: TGTGCCAGCTCACCTACGGGACAGGGGCTGGTCACTGAAGCTTTCTTT; CDR3 protein: CASSPTGQGLVTEAFF
D gene: NA; J gene: TRBJ1-1; clone size: once; V gene: TRBV5-5; CDR3 DNA: TGTGCCAGCAGCTATAGCCCGAACACTGAAGCTTTCTTT; CDR3 protein: CASSYSPNTEAFF
D gene: NA; J gene: TRBJ2-2; clone size: once; V gene: TRBV29-1; CDR3 DNA: TGCAGCGTTGTCATTTTGAACACCGGGGAGCTGTTTTTT; CDR3 protein: CSVVILNTGELFF
D gene: NA; J gene: TRBJ1-5; clone size: NA; V gene: TRBV6-1; CDR3 DNA: TGTGCCAGCAGTTCGACGGGATTTGGCAATCAGCCCCAGCATTTT; CDR3 protein: CASSSTGFGNQPQHF
D gene: TRBD1; J gene: TRBJ2-7; clone size: NA; V gene: TRBV28; CDR3 DNA: TGTGCCAGCAGTTCCCGACAGGGTTCCTACGAGCAGTACTTC; CDR3 protein: CASSSRQGSYEQYF
D gene: NA; J gene: TRBJ1-1; clone size: few; V gene: TRBV19; CDR3 DNA: TGTGCCAGTAGTCCCAACCTCCGGGGGGCCACTGAAGCTTTCTTT; CDR3 protein: CASSPNLRGATEAFF
D gene: NA; J gene: TRBJ2-1; clone size: NA; V gene: TRBV19; CDR3 DNA: TGTGCCAGTAGTATCGGTCTAGGTTCCTACAATGAGCAGTTCTTC; CDR3 protein: CASSIGLGSYNEQFF
D gene: TRBD1; J gene: TRBJ2-5; clone size: NA; V gene: TRBV25-1; CDR3 DNA: TGTGCCAGCAGTGAATATGGACAGGGAGAGACCCAGTACTTC; CDR3 protein: CASSEYGQGETQYF
D gene: NA; J gene: TRBJ2-1; clone size: once; V gene: TRBV9; CDR3 DNA: TGTGCCAGCAGCGTAGCCCCCAATGAGCAGTTCTTC; CDR3 protein: CASSVAPNEQFF